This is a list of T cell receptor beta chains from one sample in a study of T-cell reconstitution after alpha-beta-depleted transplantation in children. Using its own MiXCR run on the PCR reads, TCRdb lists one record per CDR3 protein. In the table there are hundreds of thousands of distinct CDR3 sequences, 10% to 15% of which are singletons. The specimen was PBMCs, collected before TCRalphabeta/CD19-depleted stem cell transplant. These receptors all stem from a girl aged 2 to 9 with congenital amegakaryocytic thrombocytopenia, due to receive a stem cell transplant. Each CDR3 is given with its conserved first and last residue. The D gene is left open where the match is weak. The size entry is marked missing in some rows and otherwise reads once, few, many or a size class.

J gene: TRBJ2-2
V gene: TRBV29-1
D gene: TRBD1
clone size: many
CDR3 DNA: TGCAGCGTTGAAATCGTGACGCAGGGGGACACCGGGGAGCTGTTTTTT
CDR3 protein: CSVEIVTQGDTGELFF

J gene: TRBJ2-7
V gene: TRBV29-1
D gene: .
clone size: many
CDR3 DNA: TGCAGCGTTGCGGGCAGCTCCTACGAGCAGTACTTC
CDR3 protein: CSVAGSSYEQYF

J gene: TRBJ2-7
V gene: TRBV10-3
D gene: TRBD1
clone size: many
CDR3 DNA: TGTGCCATCAGTGAACCGGGACAGGGAAATTCAGCCTACGAGCAGTACTTC
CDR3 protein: CAISEPGQGNSAYEQYF

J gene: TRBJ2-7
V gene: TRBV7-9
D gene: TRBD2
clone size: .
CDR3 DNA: TGTGCCAGCAGCTACGGCGGGGGGACCTACGAGCAGTACTTC
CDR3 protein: CASSYGGGTYEQYF

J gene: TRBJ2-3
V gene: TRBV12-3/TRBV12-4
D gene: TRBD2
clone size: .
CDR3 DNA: TGTGCCAGCCTTGCGGGACTAGCGCAAGATACGCGGTATTTT
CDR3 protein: CASLAGLAQDTRYF

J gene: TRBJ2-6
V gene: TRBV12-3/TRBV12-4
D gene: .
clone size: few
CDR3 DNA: TGTGCCAGCAGTTCGGAGGGCTCTGGGGCCAACGTCCTGACTTTC
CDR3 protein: CASSSEGSGANVLTF

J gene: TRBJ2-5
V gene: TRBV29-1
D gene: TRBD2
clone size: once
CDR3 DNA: TGCAGCGTTGGCCTTAGACTAGCGGTTGCGGAGACCCAGTACTTC
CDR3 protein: CSVGLRLAVAETQYF

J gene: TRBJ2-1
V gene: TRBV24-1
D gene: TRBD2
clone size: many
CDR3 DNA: TGTGCCACCAGTGATACAACCGGGACTACCATCAATGAGCAGTTCTTC
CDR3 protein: CATSDTTGTTINEQFF

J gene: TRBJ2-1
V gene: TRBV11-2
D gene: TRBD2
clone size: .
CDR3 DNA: TGTGCCAGCAGCTCCCTGACTAGCGGGAGGGCCGGTGAGCAGTTCTTC
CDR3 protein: CASSSLTSGRAGEQFF

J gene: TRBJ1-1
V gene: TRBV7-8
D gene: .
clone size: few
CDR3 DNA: TGTGCCAGCAGCTTAGTCGTGGGGAACACTGAAGCTTTCTTT
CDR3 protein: CASSLVVGNTEAFF

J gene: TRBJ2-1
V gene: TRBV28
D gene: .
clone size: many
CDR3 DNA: TGTGCCAGCAGTTTATGGGAGGGACTCACCTACAATGAGCAGTTCTTC
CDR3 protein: CASSLWEGLTYNEQFF

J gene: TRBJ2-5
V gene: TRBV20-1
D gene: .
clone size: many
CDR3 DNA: TGCAGTGCCAGGACTGTAAGGGAGACCCAGTACTTC
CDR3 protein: CSARTVRETQYF

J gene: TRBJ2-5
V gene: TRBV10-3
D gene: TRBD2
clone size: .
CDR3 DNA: TGTGCCATCAGTGAAAAGACTAGCGGGTCGGCCCAAGAGACCCAGTACTTC
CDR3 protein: CAISEKTSGSAQETQYF

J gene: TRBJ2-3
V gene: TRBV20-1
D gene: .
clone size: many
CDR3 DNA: TGCAGTGCTAGACAAGACCGCACAGATACGCAGTATTTT
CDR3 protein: CSARQDRTDTQYF

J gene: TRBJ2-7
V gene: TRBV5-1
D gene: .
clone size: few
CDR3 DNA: TGCGCCAGCAGCTTGGGTGCGGGAAGGGGCTACGAGCAGTACTTC
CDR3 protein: CASSLGAGRGYEQYF

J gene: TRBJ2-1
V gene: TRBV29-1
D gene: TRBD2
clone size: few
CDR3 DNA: TGCAGCGTAGAACTAGCGGGGGAAGGGTTTTACAATGAGCAGTTCTTC
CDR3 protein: CSVELAGEGFYNEQFF

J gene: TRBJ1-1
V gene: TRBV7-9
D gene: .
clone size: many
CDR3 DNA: TGCGCCAGCAGCTTGGAAGGGAACACTGAAGCTTTCTTT
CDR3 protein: CASSLEGNTEAFF

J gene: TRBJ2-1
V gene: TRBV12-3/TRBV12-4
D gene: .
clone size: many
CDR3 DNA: TGTGCCAGCGGGTTGCACTCAGCGGGTTATAAGTTCTTC
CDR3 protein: CASGLHSAGYKFF

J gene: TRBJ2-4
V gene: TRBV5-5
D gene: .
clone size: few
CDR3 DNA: TGTGCCAGCAGCTTGGGTCGACTCGGCGGGGCCAAAAACATTCAGTACTTC
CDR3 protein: CASSLGRLGGAKNIQYF

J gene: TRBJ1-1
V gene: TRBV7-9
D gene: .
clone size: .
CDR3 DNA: TGTGCCAGCAGCGACCTACTTATCGGCTGGAACACTGAAGCTTTCTTT
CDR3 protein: CASSDLLIGWNTEAFF

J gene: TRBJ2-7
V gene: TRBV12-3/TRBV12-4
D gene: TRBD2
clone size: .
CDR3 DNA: TGTGCCAGCAGCCGAAGGGGACTAGCGGGAGCATACGAGCAGTACTTC
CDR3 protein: CASSRRGLAGAYEQYF

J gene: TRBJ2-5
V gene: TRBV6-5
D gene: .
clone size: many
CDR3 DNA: TGTGCCAGCAGTTACTCTACTGGGGGCAAGACCCAGTACTTC
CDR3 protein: CASSYSTGGKTQYF

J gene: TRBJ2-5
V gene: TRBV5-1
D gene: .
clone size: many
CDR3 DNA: TGCGCCAGCAGTCTGGAGGGACAGAACCAAGAGACCCAGTACTTC
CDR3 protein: CASSLEGQNQETQYF

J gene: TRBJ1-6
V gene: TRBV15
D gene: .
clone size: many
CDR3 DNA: TGTGCCACCAGCAGAGAGAATTCACCCCTCCACTTT
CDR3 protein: CATSRENSPLHF

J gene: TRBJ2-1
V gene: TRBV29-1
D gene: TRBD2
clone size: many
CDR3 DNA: TGCAGCGTATTACTAGCGGGAGGATCCTACAATGAGCAGTTCTTC
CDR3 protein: CSVLLAGGSYNEQFF

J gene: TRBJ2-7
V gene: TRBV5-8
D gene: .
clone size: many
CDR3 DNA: TGTGCCAGCAGCTCCTACGCTGGACTACCCACCTACGAGCAGTACTTC
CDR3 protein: CASSSYAGLPTYEQYF

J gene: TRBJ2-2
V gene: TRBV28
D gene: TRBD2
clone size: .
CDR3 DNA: TGTGCCAGCAGGCCGGGGGGAGGTCTCACCGGGGAGCTGTTTTTT
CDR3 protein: CASRPGGGLTGELFF